One and the same sample provided the 8 T cell receptor beta chains below, sequenced in a study of Tregs in tolerant kidney transplant recipients. Assay used: immunoSEQ multiplex PCR; TCRdb lists only in-frame clones, some missing. The data hold about 81,000 clones, with roughly nine tenths observed a single time. Related graft donors supplied nonmyeloablative bone marrow transplants, and mixed chimerism was transient. This specimen was CD4+ T cells from blood (PBMCs), taken 24 months after the transplant. These receptors were collected from a human patient who received a combined kidney and bone marrow transplant. Some T cells may have come from the graft donor.

The rearrangement links TRBV5-6 to TRBJ2-7, with TRBD2 matching over 7 bases. The CDR3 length is 15 residues. V lost 4 bases, J lost 5 bases, and 12 bases stayed unmatched. Germline CDR1 is SGHDT and CDR2 is YYEEEE. DNA of the CDR3: TGTGCCAGCAGCGGTGGGGAGCGGGGTTGGAACGAGCAGTACTTC. It is translated as CASSGGERGWNEQYF.

The chain couples TRBV30 to TRBJ2-2, with D perhaps TRBD2 (6 bases). The CDR3 is 17 amino acids. V was shortened by 5 bases and J by 8 bases, with 27 bases between the two germline ends. Germline lookup yields CDR1 GTSNPN and CDR2 SVGIG (reference sequence). For the CDR3, the DNA is TGTGCCTGGGAACTCTCTCCGGGACTCCAAGCGAGGGGGGAGCTGTTTTTT. Protein product: CAWELSPGLQARGELFF.

The chain carries TRBV7-7 and TRBJ2-1; D perhaps matches TRBD2 (5 bases). V dropped 3 bases and J dropped 7 bases, with 16 bases sitting between them. The CDR3 has 15 residues. Germline V gene sequence: CDR1 SSHAT, CDR2 FNYEAQ (reference sequence). The CDR3 DNA follows: TGTGCCAGCAGCTTGGGAGCGCAGTCGGGGAATGAGCAGTTCTTC. It is translated as CASSLGAQSGNEQFF.

The chain recombines TRBV19 with TRBJ1-2, with 9 bases lining up with TRBD1. The CDR3 extends over 19 amino acids. The germline V gene has CDR1 LNHDA and CDR2 SQIVND (reference sequence). V shed 7 bases, J shed 8 bases, and the junction held 26 bases outside the gene matches. DNA for the CDR3: TGTGCCAGTATCGGGTATACGCTTTCGTCGGGACAGGGAATCTACGGCTACACCTTC. This codes for CASIGYTLSSGQGIYGYTF.

The CDR3 is CASSTIAGVTDTQYF. The CDR3 DNA reads as TGTGCCAGCAGCACCATAGCGGGGGTCACAGATACGCAGTATTTT. V usage is TRBV7-2 and J usage is TRBJ2-3, with 9 bases lining up with TRBD2. V lost 5 bases to trimming and J lost 2 bases; unmatched junction nucleotides: 5. Germline V gene data show CDR1 as SGHTA and CDR2 as FQGNSA. The CDR3 extends over 15 amino acids.

This chain joins TRBV15 and TRBJ1-2; possibly TRBD1 for D (5 bases). Germline CDR1 LNHNV, CDR2 YYDKDF (reference sequence). Trimming cost V 4 bases and J 4 bases, with 13 bases left between them. The CDR3 sequence is 14 residues long. DNA of the CDR3: TGTGCCACCAGCAAACCAGGGATGGGCTATGGCTACACCTTC. Its translation: CATSKPGMGYGYTF.

This chain uses TRBV7-2 with TRBJ2-2, with a weak D call TRBD2 (6 bases). The V and J ends lost 3 bases and 1 base respectively, with 12 bases between them. The length of the CDR3 is 16 residues. The V gene's germline CDR1 is SGHTA and CDR2 FQGNSA. CDR3 nucleotide sequence: TGTGCCAGCAGCTTGCTTAGCGGTGGGAACACCGGGGAGCTGTTTTTT. The encoded protein is CASSLLSGGNTGELFF.

This chain joins TRBV14 and TRBJ2-3, with D uncertain. CDR3 length: 15 amino acids. The V and J ends lost 2 bases and 1 base respectively, with 10 bases between them. Germline V CDR1 and CDR2: SGHDN, FVKESK. Written as DNA, the CDR3 is TGTGCCAGCAGCCAACTTGGAACAGGCACAGATACGCAGTATTTT. Its protein product is CASSQLGTGTDTQYF.